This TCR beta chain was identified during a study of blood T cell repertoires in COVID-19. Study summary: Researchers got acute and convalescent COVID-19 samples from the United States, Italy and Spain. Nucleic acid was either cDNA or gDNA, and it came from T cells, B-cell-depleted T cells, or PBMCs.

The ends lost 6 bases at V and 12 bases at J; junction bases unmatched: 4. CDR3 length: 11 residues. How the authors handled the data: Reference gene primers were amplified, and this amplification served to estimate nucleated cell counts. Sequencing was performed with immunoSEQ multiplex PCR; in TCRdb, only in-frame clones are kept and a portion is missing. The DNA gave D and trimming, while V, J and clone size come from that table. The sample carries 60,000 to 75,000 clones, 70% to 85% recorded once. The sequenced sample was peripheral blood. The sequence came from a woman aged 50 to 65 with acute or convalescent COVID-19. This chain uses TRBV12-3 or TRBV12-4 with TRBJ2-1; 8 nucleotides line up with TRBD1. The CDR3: CASSHGQGQFF. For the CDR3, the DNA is TGTGCCAGCAGCCACGGACAGGGGCAGTTCTTC.